The next 29 T cell receptor beta chains were all read from a single sample in a study of T cells in Graves' hyperthyroidism and ophthalmopathy. Amplified TCR beta CDR3 regions derived from RNA transcripts. A first-round RT-PCR of the TCR CDR3 used the HTBI primer set. MiXCR was run by TCRdb on the multiplex PCR reads, yielding one entry per CDR3 protein. The profile shows around 300,000 distinct CDR3 sequences, over 11% of them singletons. Sequencing was done on a sample of blood. Every receptor here comes from a woman aged 25 to 39 with Graves' hyperthyroidism.

This clonotype was seen a handful of times. This chain joins TRBV20-1 and TRBJ1-1, with no clear D. Germline assignment: CDR1 DFQATT and CDR2 SNEGSKA (reference sequence). This CDR3 has 13 amino acids. Trimming cost V 2 bases and J 1 base, with 8 bases left between them. The CDR3 DNA reads as TGCAGTGCTAGACCCCGACAGAACACTGAAGCTTTCTTT. It translates to CSARPRQNTEAFF.

The V and J genes are TRBV20-1 and TRBJ2-5; 13 nucleotides line up with TRBD2. CDR1 DFQATT and CDR2 SNEGSKA come from the germline V gene (reference sequence). The ends lost 5 bases at V and 5 bases at J; junction bases unmatched: 11. The CDR3 consists of 16 residues. The CDR3 DNA reads TGCAGTGCTCCCAAGACCTGGACTAGCGGGAGTGAGACCCAGTACTTC. Amino acids: CSAPKTWTSGSETQYF.

The chain is built from TRBV5-1 and TRBJ2-7; the D call may be TRBD1 or TRBD2 (6 bases each). The germline V gene has CDR1 SGHRS and CDR2 YFSETQ. V gave up 4 bases and J gave up 4 bases, with 15 bases separating them. The CDR3 is made up of 14 amino acids. CDR3 amino acids: CASSPEGQTYEQYF. CDR3 sequence (DNA): TGCGCCAGCAGCCCGGAGGGACAAACTTACGAGCAGTACTTC.

This clonotype was seen repeatedly, ten times or more. The chain recombines TRBV7-2 with TRBJ2-1, with 7 bases lining up with TRBD1. The germline CDR1 and CDR2 sequences are SGHTA and FQGNSA. Losses at the gene ends were 6 bases for V and 9 bases for J; bases not matched to a gene: 17. The CDR3 is 16 amino acids. The CDR3 DNA sequence: TGTGCCAGCAGTTCAACACGAGGGGGCGCGTTCGGTGAGCAGTTCTTC. Translation gives CASSSTRGGAFGEQFF.

This clonotype was recorded many times. This chain uses TRBV20-1 with TRBJ2-1, with D possibly being TRBD2 (6 bases). In germline, CDR1 is DFQATT, CDR2 SNEGSKA (reference sequence). V was clipped by 2 bases and J by 5 bases, with 16 bases between them. This CDR3 has 15 residues. CDR3 residues: CSARPRRGNHNEQFF. DNA for the CDR3: TGCAGTGCTAGACCTAGGCGCGGGAATCACAATGAGCAGTTCTTC.

Ten or more counts support this clonotype. The V gene is TRBV7-3, the J gene TRBJ2-1, with D possibly matching TRBD2 (5 bases). V gave up 2 bases and J gave up 0 bases, with 8 bases separating them. Germline V gives CDR1 SGHTA, CDR2 FQGTGA. The CDR3 consists of 15 residues. In nucleotides, the CDR3 is TGTGCCAGCAGCTTAGACTACTCCTCCTACAATGAGCAGTTCTTC. Protein sequence: CASSLDYSSYNEQFF.

This clonotype appeared many times. The chain recombines TRBV5-1 with TRBJ1-2; a weak D match, TRBD1 (5 bases). This CDR3 contains 14 residues. V lost 0 bases and J 0 bases, leaving 6 bases between the germline ends. Germline V gene sequence: CDR1 SGHRS, CDR2 YFSETQ. The CDR3 is CASSLATANYGYTF. The CDR3 DNA reads as TGCGCCAGCAGCTTGGCGACAGCTAACTATGGCTACACCTTC.

V is TRBV9 and J is TRBJ2-1; TRBD1 might be the D (6 bases). The CDR3 contains 14 residues. The V end lost 3 bases, the J end lost 10 bases, and 17 bases lay between the germline ends. Germline V gives CDR1 SGDLS, CDR2 YYNGEE. This chain's CDR3 is CASSAIRPGTEQFF. CDR3 in DNA: TGTGCCAGCAGCGCCATCCGCCCCGGGACAGAGCAGTTCTTC.

At least ten counts were recorded for this clonotype. This sequence joins TRBV2 and TRBJ2-3; either TRBD1 or TRBD2 may fit D (5 bases each). CDR1 and CDR2 (germline): SNHLY, FYNNEI. The V and J ends lost 9 bases and 2 bases respectively, with 18 bases between them. The CDR3 covers 15 residues. Written as DNA, the CDR3 is TGTGCCAGTGTTTCCGGGACGCAACTCACAGATACGCAGTATTTT. Translating it yields CASVSGTQLTDTQYF.

Many counts were recorded for this clonotype. CDR3 in DNA: TGTGCCAGCAGTCAGGGGCAGCCCCAGCATTTT. Its translation: CASSQGQPQHF. The chain carries TRBV2 and TRBJ1-5; TRBD1 is a possible D gene (6 bases). The CDR3 length is 11 residues. Per the germline V gene, CDR1 is SNHLY and CDR2 is FYNNEI. V was shortened by 5 bases and J by 7 bases, with 6 bases between the two germline ends. The complete variable domain, with remaining parts taken from reference TRBV2 and TRBJ1-5, reads EPEVTQTPSHQVTQMGQEVILRCVPISNHLYFYWYRQILGQKVEFLVSFYNNEISEKSEIFDDQFSVERPDGSNFTLKIRSTKLEDSAMYFCASSQGQPQHFGDGTRLSIL.

This clonotype was observed many times. This chain connects TRBV9 to TRBJ2-6, with a possible D match to TRBD1 (5 bases). CDR3 length equals 17 residues. CDR1 SGDLS and CDR2 YYNGEE come from the germline V gene. V lost 0 bases to trimming and J lost 1 base, with 11 bases between them. The CDR3 reads CASSVGDSLSGANVLTF. CDR3 coding DNA: TGTGCCAGCAGCGTAGGCGACAGCTTATCTGGGGCCAACGTCCTGACTTTC.

This clonotype was found a few times. This chain joins TRBV4-3 and TRBJ2-3; no clear D. Germline lookup yields CDR1 LGHNA and CDR2 YSLEER. V dropped 4 bases and J dropped 5 bases, with 10 bases sitting between them. The CDR3 sequence is 13 residues long. The CDR3: CASSLRLKDTQYF. As DNA, the CDR3 is TGCGCCAGCAGCCTCCGCTTAAAAGATACGCAGTATTTT.

This clonotype was detected ten times or more. V usage is TRBV2 and J usage is TRBJ2-2, with a possible D match to TRBD1 (6 bases). The CDR3 length is 15 residues. Germline values: CDR1 SNHLY, CDR2 FYNNEI. Between the trimmed V and J ends, which lost 6 bases and 0 bases, there was a span of 11 bases. The CDR3 region is CASRNRAANTGELFF. The CDR3 DNA is TGTGCCAGCAGGAACAGGGCCGCGAACACCGGGGAGCTGTTTTTT.

In its sample, this clonotype was seen many times. V gene TRBV28 combines with J gene TRBJ2-7, with D possibly TRBD2 on 6 matching bases. V gave up 6 bases and J gave up 2 bases, with 20 bases separating them. This CDR3 is built from 16 residues. The germline gives CDR1 MDHEN, CDR2 SYDVKM. The CDR3 spells CASRGSGAGGPYEQYF. The CDR3 nucleotides read TGTGCCAGCAGGGGAAGTGGAGCGGGCGGCCCCTACGAGCAGTACTTC.

J is TRBJ2-7 and V is TRBV6-2 or TRBV6-3; 9 bases map to TRBD1. The CDR3 sequence is 13 residues long. After removal of 5 bases from V and 4 bases from J, the junction contained 3 bases not matched to a gene. Looked up from germline, CDR1 is MNHEY and CDR2 is SVGEGT. The CDR3 sequence: CASSGTGPYEQYF. CDR3 in DNA: TGTGCCAGCAGTGGGACAGGGCCGTACGAGCAGTACTTC.

This clonotype came up many times. The chain carries TRBV10-3 and TRBJ2-3; 13 nucleotides align to TRBD2. This CDR3 comprises 15 residues. V shed 6 bases and J 4 bases; nucleotides not matched to a gene: 4. In germline, CDR1 is ENHRY, CDR2 SYGVKD. The CDR3 spells CAISWTSGSPDTQYF. The CDR3 nucleotides are TGTGCCATCAGCTGGACTAGCGGGAGCCCAGATACGCAGTATTTT.

This clonotype came up many times. CDR3 nucleotides: TGCAGTGCTAGAGACGGCGGGCTAGCGGGAGGAGAGCAGTTCTTC. This translates into CSARDGGLAGGEQFF. The chain employs TRBV20-1 and TRBJ2-1; 11 bases are a match to TRBD2. Per the germline V gene, CDR1 is DFQATT and CDR2 is SNEGSKA (reference sequence). Trimming took 0 bases from V and 10 from J; bases not matched to a gene: 8. The CDR3 consists of 15 residues.

This clonotype was found many times. The DNA of the CDR3 is TGTGCCAGCAGTCCGTCAGGGTGGATCGTGTTACACCGGGAGCTGTTTTTT. Its protein is CASSPSGWIVLHRELFF. The J gene is TRBJ2-2, the V gene TRBV6-5; D is perhaps TRBD1 (5 bases). This CDR3 is built from 17 residues. Trimming removed 5 bases from V and 9 bases from J, with 25 bases in between. Germline CDR1 is MNHEY and CDR2 is SVGAGI.

This clonotype was seen a handful of times. V usage is TRBV20-1 and J usage is TRBJ2-7; unclear D gene. The CDR3 is made up of 12 amino acids. V shed 2 bases and J shed 1 base, with 6 bases lying between them. CDR1 DFQATT and CDR2 SNEGSKA come from the germline V gene (reference sequence). The CDR3 protein is CSARLRSYEQYF. The CDR3 DNA is TGCAGTGCTAGACTGCGTTCCTACGAGCAGTACTTC.

This clonotype was seen ten or more times. CDR3 bases: TGTGCCAGCAGCCAAGACGTCGCCGGGAACACTGAAGCTTTCTTT. Translation: CASSQDVAGNTEAFF. The rearrangement uses TRBV3-1 and TRBJ1-1; no clear D gene. In germline, CDR1 is LGHDT, CDR2 YNNKEL (reference sequence). The CDR3 has 15 residues. Trimming removed 0 bases at V and 1 base at J, with 9 bases between.

This clonotype was counted only a few times. This rearrangement joins TRBV20-1 to TRBJ1-5, with 7 bases matching TRBD1. The CDR3 length is 13 residues. Germline V CDR1 and CDR2: DFQATT, SNEGSKA (reference sequence). Trimming took 5 bases from V and 0 from J; bases not matched to a gene: 1. In DNA, the CDR3 is TGCAGTGCTGGACAGGATAGCAATCAGCCCCAGCATTTT. Translated: CSAGQDSNQPQHF.

This clonotype was counted many times. The chain joins TRBV7-3 to TRBJ2-1; 12 bases map to TRBD2. Trimming cost V 5 bases and J 9 bases; bases outside gene matches: 8. Per germline, CDR1 SGHTA and CDR2 FQGTGA. The CDR3 covers 15 residues. The CDR3 sequence: CASSRRLAGVSEQFF. CDR3 bases: TGTGCCAGCAGCCGGAGACTAGCGGGAGTCAGTGAGCAGTTCTTC.

In this sample, this clonotype turned up many times. The chain employs TRBV11-2 and TRBJ2-7; D gene unclear. Germline V gene lookup returns CDR1 SGHAT and CDR2 FQNNGV. The germline V and J ends were trimmed by 0 bases and 3 bases, with 9 bases remaining between them. This CDR3 spans 14 amino acids. The CDR3: CASSLDPAGYEQYF. As DNA, the CDR3 is TGTGCCAGCAGCTTAGATCCCGCTGGCTACGAGCAGTACTTC.

This clonotype was detected ten times or more. The V and J genes are TRBV15 and TRBJ1-1; TRBD1 matches 8 bases. The CDR3 has 16 amino acids. The V gene's germline CDR1 is LNHNV and CDR2 YYDKDF (reference sequence). J lost 8 bases, V lost 1 base, and 12 bases had no gene match. The CDR3 region has the DNA TGTGCCACCAGCAGAGCCGAGAACGACAGGGGAACAGAAGCTTTCTTT. It translates to CATSRAENDRGTEAFF.

This clonotype was seen repeatedly, ten times or more. This chain uses TRBV6-1 with TRBJ1-4, with no clear D. V shed 5 bases and J shed 4 bases, with 23 bases lying between them. Germline CDR1 and CDR2: MNHNS and SASEGT. CDR3 length: 18 amino acids. The CDR3 coding sequence is TGTGCCAGCAGTTATTCCTTGGTAGGGAGCACTGATAATGAAAAACTGTTTTTT. Protein product: CASSYSLVGSTDNEKLFF.

This clonotype was recorded a few times. V is TRBV6-6 and J is TRBJ1-4, with D possibly matching TRBD1 (5 bases). This CDR3 is built from 16 residues. Trimming removed 0 bases from V and 7 bases from J, with 15 bases in between. Looked up from germline, CDR1 is MNHNY and CDR2 is SVGAGI (reference sequence). The CDR3 nucleotides are TGTGCCAGCAGTTACTCGGGACCCCCCGTCGGTGAAAAACTGTTTTTT. As protein: CASSYSGPPVGEKLFF.

This clonotype was seen ten or more times. V usage is TRBV28 and J usage is TRBJ1-5; D not resolved. The CDR3 is made up of 14 amino acids. V dropped 5 bases and J dropped 4 bases, with 12 bases sitting between them. From germline, CDR1 is MDHEN and CDR2 SYDVKM. This chain's CDR3 is CASSGRQLNQPQHF. The DNA for the CDR3 is TGTGCCAGCAGTGGGCGACAACTAAATCAGCCCCAGCATTTT.

V is TRBV10-2 and J is TRBJ1-3; D might be TRBD1 (6 bases). V was cut by 8 bases and J by 7 bases, with 15 bases left in between. The CDR3 has 13 amino acids. Germline CDR1 WSHSY, CDR2 SAAADI. The CDR3 DNA sequence: TGCGCCAGCGCGCAGGGGAAGTCGAACACCATATATTTT. It yields the protein CASAQGKSNTIYF.

The sample holds many counts of this clonotype. The CDR3 spells CSATGQGVELFF. CDR3 coding DNA: TGCAGTGCAACGGGACAGGGTGTAGAACTGTTTTTT. The V call is TRBV20-1, the J call TRBJ1-4; 9 bases agree with TRBD1. Germline CDR1 DFQATT, CDR2 SNEGSKA (reference sequence). The CDR3 covers 12 residues. V lost 6 bases, J lost 12 bases, and 8 bases stayed unmatched.